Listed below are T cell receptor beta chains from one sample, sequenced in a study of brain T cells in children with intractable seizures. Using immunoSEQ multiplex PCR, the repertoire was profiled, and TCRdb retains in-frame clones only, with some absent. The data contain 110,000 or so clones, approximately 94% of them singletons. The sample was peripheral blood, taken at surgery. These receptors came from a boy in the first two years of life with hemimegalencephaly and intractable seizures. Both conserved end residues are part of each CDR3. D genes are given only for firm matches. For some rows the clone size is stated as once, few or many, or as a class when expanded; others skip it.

CDR3aa: CASMTGPGGTDTQYF
CDR3nt: TGTGCCAGCATGACCGGGCCAGGAGGCACAGATACGCAGTATTTT
d_gene: .
j_gene: TRBJ2-3
abundance: .
v_gene: TRBV7-2

CDR3aa: CASSLTGGVNTEAFF
CDR3nt: TGCGCCAGCAGCTTGACAGGGGGTGTGAACACTGAAGCTTTCTTT
d_gene: TRBD1
j_gene: TRBJ1-1
abundance: .
v_gene: TRBV10-1

CDR3aa: CASSLEYRVQETQYF
CDR3nt: TGCGCCAGCAGCCTAGAATACAGGGTCCAAGAGACCCAGTACTTC
d_gene: .
j_gene: TRBJ2-5
abundance: .
v_gene: TRBV5-1

CDR3aa: CASSLDRGNGYTF
CDR3nt: TGTGCCAGCAGCTTAGACAGGGGGAATGGCTACACCTTC
d_gene: TRBD1
j_gene: TRBJ1-2
abundance: .
v_gene: TRBV7-8

CDR3aa: CASSPRGRAADTQYF
CDR3nt: TGTGCCAGCTCACCTCGCGGGAGGGCAGCAGATACGCAGTATTTT
d_gene: TRBD2
j_gene: TRBJ2-3
abundance: .
v_gene: TRBV18

CDR3aa: CASSQDVTGVQFF
CDR3nt: TGCGCCAGCAGCCAAGATGTAACAGGGGTACAATTCTTC
d_gene: TRBD1
j_gene: TRBJ2-1
abundance: .
v_gene: TRBV4-3

CDR3aa: CASSPAGAEAFF
CDR3nt: TGTGCCAGCTCACCAGCGGGGGCGGAAGCTTTCTTT
d_gene: .
j_gene: TRBJ1-1
abundance: .
v_gene: TRBV18

CDR3aa: CASSLGYPGGSNTGELFF
CDR3nt: TGTGCCAGCAGCTTGGGGTATCCGGGAGGATCGAACACCGGGGAGCTGTTTTTT
d_gene: TRBD2
j_gene: TRBJ2-2
abundance: .
v_gene: TRBV7-9

CDR3aa: CASSSAGSGTDTQYF
CDR3nt: TGTGCCAGCAGTTCCGCGGGGTCTGGGACAGATACGCAGTATTTT
d_gene: .
j_gene: TRBJ2-3
abundance: .
v_gene: TRBV6-5

CDR3aa: CATGGQDEPQHF
CDR3nt: TGTGCCACCGGGGGGCAGGATGAGCCCCAGCATTTT
d_gene: .
j_gene: TRBJ1-5
abundance: .
v_gene: TRBV10-3

CDR3aa: CASSEGGSFYEQYF
CDR3nt: TGTGCCAGCAGTGAAGGCGGGAGTTTTTACGAGCAGTACTTC
d_gene: TRBD2
j_gene: TRBJ2-7
abundance: .
v_gene: TRBV25-1

CDR3aa: CSDSRQGDYGYTF
CDR3nt: TGCAGCGACAGCCGACAGGGCGACTATGGCTACACCTTC
d_gene: TRBD1
j_gene: TRBJ1-2
abundance: .
v_gene: TRBV29-1

CDR3aa: CATGVGTHQPQHF
CDR3nt: TGCGCCACAGGGGTCGGAACCCATCAGCCCCAGCATTTT
d_gene: .
j_gene: TRBJ1-5
abundance: .
v_gene: TRBV4-1

CDR3aa: CASSDLGLQETQYF
CDR3nt: TGTGCCAGCAGTGACCTTGGACTCCAAGAGACCCAGTACTTC
d_gene: .
j_gene: TRBJ2-5
abundance: few
v_gene: TRBV6-1

CDR3aa: CASSLDRGSYNSPLHF
CDR3nt: TGCGCCAGCAGCTTGGACAGGGGCTCCTATAATTCACCCCTCCACTTT
d_gene: TRBD1
j_gene: TRBJ1-6
abundance: once
v_gene: TRBV5-1

CDR3aa: CASSQKSGRAYEQYF
CDR3nt: TGTGCCAGCAGCCAAAAATCGGGGCGGGCCTACGAGCAGTACTTC
d_gene: .
j_gene: TRBJ2-7
abundance: .
v_gene: TRBV3-1/TRBV3-2

CDR3aa: CASSRLAGGRNEQFF
CDR3nt: TGTGCCAGCAGCAGACTAGCGGGAGGGCGGAATGAGCAGTTCTTC
d_gene: TRBD2
j_gene: TRBJ2-1
abundance: .
v_gene: TRBV6-4

CDR3aa: CSVGAASGYNEQFF
CDR3nt: TGCAGCGTGGGTGCGGCTAGCGGCTACAATGAGCAGTTCTTC
d_gene: TRBD2
j_gene: TRBJ2-1
abundance: .
v_gene: TRBV29-1

CDR3aa: CASSPSGSRNTEAFF
CDR3nt: TGTGCCAGTAGTCCCTCGGGTTCCAGGAACACTGAAGCTTTCTTT
d_gene: .
j_gene: TRBJ1-1
abundance: once
v_gene: TRBV19

CDR3aa: CASSQEEGGGEKLFF
CDR3nt: TGTGCCAGCAGCCAGGAAGAGGGAGGCGGGGAAAAACTGTTTTTT
d_gene: .
j_gene: TRBJ1-4
abundance: .
v_gene: TRBV5-4

CDR3aa: CASKEASGAKNIQYF
CDR3nt: TGTGCCAGCAAAGAGGCTAGCGGAGCCAAAAACATTCAGTACTTC
d_gene: TRBD2
j_gene: TRBJ2-4
abundance: .
v_gene: TRBV28

CDR3aa: CASSFTGRGYNEQFF
CDR3nt: TGTGCCAGCAGTTTCACCGGGAGGGGGTACAATGAGCAGTTCTTC
d_gene: TRBD2
j_gene: TRBJ2-1
abundance: .
v_gene: TRBV27